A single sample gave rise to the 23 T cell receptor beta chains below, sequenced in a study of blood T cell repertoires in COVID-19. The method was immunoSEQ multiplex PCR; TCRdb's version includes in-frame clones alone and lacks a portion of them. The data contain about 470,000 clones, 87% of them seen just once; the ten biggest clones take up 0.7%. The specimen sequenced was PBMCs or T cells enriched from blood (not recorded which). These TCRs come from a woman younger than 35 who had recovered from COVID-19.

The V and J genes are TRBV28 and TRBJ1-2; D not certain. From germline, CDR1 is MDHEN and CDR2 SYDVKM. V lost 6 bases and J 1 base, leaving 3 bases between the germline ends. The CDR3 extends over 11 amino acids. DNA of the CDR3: TGTGCCAGCAGCCGTAACTATGGCTACACCTTC. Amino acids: CASSRNYGYTF.

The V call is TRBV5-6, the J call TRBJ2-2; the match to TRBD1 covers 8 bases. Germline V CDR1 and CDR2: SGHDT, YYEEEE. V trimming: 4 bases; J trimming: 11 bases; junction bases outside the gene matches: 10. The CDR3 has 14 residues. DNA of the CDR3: TGTGCCAGCAGCGAGCTCAGGGGGCGTGACGAGCTGTTTTTT. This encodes CASSELRGRDELFF.

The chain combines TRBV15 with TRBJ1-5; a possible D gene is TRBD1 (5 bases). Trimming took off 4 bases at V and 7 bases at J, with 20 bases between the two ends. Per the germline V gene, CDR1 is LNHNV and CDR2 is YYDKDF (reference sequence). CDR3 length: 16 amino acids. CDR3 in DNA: TGTGCCACCAGCAAGGGAGGGGAGAACGATCACCAGCCCCAGCATTTT. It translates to CATSKGGENDHQPQHF.

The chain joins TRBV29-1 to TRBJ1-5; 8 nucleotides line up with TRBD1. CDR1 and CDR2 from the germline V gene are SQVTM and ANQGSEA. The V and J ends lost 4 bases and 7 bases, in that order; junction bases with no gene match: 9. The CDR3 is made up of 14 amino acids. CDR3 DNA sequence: TGCAGCGTTGCGGGACAGGAGGCGGGACAGCCCCAGCATTTT. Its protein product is CSVAGQEAGQPQHF.

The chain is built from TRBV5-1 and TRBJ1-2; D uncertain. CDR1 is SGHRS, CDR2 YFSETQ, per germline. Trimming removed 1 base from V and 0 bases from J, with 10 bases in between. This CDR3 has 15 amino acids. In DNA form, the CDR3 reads TGCGCCAGCAGCTTGAAGTCAGATTCTAACTATGGCTACACCTTC. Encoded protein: CASSLKSDSNYGYTF.

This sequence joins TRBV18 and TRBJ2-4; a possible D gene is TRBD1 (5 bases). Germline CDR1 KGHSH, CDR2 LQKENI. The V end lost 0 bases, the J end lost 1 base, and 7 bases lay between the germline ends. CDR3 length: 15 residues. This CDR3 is CASSPPPGAKNIQYF. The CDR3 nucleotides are TGTGCCAGCTCACCACCCCCAGGGGCCAAAAACATTCAGTACTTC.

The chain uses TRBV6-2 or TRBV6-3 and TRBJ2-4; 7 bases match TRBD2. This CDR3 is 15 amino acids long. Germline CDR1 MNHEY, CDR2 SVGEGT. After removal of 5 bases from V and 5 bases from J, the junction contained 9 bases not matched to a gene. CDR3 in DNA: TGTGCCAGCAGTCCCTCCAGGGAGGGTCAAAACATTCAGTACTTC. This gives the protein CASSPSREGQNIQYF.

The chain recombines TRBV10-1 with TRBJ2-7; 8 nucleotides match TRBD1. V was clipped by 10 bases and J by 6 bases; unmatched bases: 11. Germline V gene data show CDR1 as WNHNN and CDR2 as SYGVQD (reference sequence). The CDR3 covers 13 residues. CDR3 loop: CATNRDRLAEQYF. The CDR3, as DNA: TGCGCCACCAACCGGGACAGGCTGGCCGAGCAGTACTTC.

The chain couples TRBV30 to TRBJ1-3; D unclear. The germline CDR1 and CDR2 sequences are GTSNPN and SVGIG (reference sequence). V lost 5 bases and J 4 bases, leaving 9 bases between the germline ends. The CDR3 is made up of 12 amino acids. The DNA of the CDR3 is TGTGCCTGGTCCGGACTGGGAAACACCATATATTTT. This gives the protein CAWSGLGNTIYF. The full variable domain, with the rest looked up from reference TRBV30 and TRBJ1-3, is SQTIHQWPATLVQPVGSPLSLECTVEGTSNPNLYWYRQAAGRGLQLLFYSVGIGQISSEVPQNLSASRPQDRQFILSSKKLLLSDSGFYLCAWSGLGNTIYFGEGSWLTVV.

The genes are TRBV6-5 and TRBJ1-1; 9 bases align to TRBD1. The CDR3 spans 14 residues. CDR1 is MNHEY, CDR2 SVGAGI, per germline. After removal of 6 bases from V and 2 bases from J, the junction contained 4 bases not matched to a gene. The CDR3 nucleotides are TGTGCCAGCAGCCAACAGGGGGCTAACACTGAAGCTTTCTTT. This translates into CASSQQGANTEAFF.

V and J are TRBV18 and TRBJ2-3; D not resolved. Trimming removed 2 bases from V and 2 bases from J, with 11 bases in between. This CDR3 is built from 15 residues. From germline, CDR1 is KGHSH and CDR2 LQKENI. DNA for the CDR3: TGTGCCAGCTCACCAGTGGGCCTGGCCACAGATACGCAGTATTTT. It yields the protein CASSPVGLATDTQYF.

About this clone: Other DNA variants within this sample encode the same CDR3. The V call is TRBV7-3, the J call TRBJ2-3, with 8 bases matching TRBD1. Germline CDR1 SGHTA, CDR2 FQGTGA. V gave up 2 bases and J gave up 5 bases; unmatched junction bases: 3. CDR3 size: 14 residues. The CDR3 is CASSLSGGEDTQYF. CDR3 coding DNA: TGTGCCAGCAGCTTATCAGGGGGCGAAGATACGCAGTATTTT.

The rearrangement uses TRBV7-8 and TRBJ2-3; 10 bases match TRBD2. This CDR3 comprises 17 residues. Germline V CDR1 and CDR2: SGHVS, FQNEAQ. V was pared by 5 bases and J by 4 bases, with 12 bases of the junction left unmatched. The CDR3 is CASSAYTSGESSDTQYF. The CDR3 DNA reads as TGTGCCAGCAGCGCTTATACTAGCGGGGAATCTTCAGATACGCAGTATTTT.

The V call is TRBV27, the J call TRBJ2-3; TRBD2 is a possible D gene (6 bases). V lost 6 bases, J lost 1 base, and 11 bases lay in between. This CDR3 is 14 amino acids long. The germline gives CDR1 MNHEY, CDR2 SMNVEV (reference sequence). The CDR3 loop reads CASSLARGTDTQYF. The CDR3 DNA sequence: TGTGCCAGCAGCCTAGCGAGGGGCACAGATACGCAGTATTTT.

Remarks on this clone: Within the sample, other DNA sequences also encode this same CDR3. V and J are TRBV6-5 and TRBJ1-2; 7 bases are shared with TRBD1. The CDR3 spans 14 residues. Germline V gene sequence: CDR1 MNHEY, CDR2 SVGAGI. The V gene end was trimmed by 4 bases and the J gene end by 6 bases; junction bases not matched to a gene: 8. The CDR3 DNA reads TGTGCCAGCAGTTGGAGACAGGGTGAGGATGGCTACACCTTC. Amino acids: CASSWRQGEDGYTF.

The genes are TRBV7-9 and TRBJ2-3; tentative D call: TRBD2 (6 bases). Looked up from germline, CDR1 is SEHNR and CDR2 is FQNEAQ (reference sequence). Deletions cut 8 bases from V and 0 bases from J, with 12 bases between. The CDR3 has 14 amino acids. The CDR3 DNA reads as TGTGCCAGCCCTGCCGGGGGAAGCACAGATACGCAGTATTTT. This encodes CASPAGGSTDTQYF.

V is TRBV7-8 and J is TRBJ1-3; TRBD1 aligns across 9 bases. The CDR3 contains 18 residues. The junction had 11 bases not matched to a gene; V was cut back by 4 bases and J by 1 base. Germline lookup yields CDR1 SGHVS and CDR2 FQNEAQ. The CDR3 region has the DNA TGTGCCAGCAGCTATTTCACCTGGGACAGGGTTTCTGGAAACACCATATATTTT. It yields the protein CASSYFTWDRVSGNTIYF. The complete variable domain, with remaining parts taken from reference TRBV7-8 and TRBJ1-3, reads GAGVSQSPRYKVAKRGQDVALRCDPISGHVSLFWYQQALGQGPEFLTYFQNEAQLDKSGLPSDRFFAERPEGSVSTLKIQRTQQEDSAVYLCASSYFTWDRVSGNTIYFGEGSWLTVV.

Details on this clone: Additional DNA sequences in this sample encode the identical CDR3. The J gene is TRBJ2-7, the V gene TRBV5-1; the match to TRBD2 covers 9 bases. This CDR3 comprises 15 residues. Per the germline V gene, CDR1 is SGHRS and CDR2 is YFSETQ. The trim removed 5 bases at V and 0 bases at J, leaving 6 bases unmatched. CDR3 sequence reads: CASSLSGGSSYEQYF. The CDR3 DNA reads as TGCGCCAGCAGTCTTAGCGGGGGCTCCTCCTACGAGCAGTACTTC.

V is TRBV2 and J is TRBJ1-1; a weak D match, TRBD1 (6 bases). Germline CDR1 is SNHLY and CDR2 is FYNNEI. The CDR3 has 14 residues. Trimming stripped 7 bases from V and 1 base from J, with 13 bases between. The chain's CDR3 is CASTNVDRNTEAFF. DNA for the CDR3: TGTGCCAGCACTAACGTGGACAGGAACACTGAAGCTTTCTTT. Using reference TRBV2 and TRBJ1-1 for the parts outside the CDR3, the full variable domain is EPEVTQTPSHQVTQMGQEVILRCVPISNHLYFYWYRQILGQKVEFLVSFYNNEISEKSEIFDDQFSVERPDGSNFTLKIRSTKLEDSAMYFCASTNVDRNTEAFFGQGTRLTVV.

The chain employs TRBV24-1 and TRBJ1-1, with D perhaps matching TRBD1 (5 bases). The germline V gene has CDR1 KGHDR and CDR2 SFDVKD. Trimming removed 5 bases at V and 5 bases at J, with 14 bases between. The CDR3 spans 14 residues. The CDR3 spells CATSVDPPGTEAFF. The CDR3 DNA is TGTGCCACCAGTGTCGACCCGCCAGGGACTGAAGCTTTCTTT.

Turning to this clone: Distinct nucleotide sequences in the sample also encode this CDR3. The CDR3 spells CASSRQGNYGYTF. The CDR3 DNA sequence: TGTGCCAGCAGTCGACAGGGTAACTATGGCTACACCTTC. This chain joins TRBV6-5 and TRBJ1-2, with 7 nucleotides matching TRBD1. CDR1 is MNHEY and CDR2 is SVGAGI in the germline V gene. With 5 bases clipped from V and 1 base from J, the junction kept 1 base outside the gene matches. CDR3 length equals 13 residues.

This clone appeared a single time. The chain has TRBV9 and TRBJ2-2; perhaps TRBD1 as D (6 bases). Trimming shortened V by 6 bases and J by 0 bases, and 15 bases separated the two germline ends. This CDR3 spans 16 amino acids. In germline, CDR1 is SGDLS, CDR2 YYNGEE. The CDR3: CASTDGAGANTGELFF. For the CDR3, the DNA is TGTGCCAGCACCGACGGGGCAGGGGCGAACACCGGGGAGCTGTTTTTT.

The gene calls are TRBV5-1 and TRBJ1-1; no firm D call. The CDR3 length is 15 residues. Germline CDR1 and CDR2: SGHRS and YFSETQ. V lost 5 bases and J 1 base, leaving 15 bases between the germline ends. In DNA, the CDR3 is TGCGCCAGCAGAGATCCTGCGGAAGGGAACACTGAAGCTTTCTTT. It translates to CASRDPAEGNTEAFF.